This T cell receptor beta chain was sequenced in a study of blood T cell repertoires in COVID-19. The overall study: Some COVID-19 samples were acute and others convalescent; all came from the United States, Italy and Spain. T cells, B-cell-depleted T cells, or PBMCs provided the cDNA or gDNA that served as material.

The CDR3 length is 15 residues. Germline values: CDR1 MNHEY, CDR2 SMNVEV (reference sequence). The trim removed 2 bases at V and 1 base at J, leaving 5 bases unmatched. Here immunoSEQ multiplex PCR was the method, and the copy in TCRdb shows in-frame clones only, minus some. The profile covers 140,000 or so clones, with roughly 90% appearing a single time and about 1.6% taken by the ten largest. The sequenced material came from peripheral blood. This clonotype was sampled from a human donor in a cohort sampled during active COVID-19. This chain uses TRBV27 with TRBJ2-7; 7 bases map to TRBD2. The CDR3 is CASSLRGTMSYEQYF. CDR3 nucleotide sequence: TGTGCCAGCAGTTTACGGGGGACTATGTCCTACGAGCAGTACTTC.